The sequence of this T cell receptor (beta chain) was determined in a study of glioma-infiltrating T cells. Study as a whole: Glioma patients had dexamethasone for six or fewer days before surgery. Blood libraries targeted about 4- to 11-fold coverage of roughly 1 million T cells. Findings and caveats of the study: Tissue-blood divergence was below expectation in non-neoplastic patients, above in gliomas. CDR3 overlap between tissue and blood was very small.

Concerning this clonotype itself: What it binds is unknown.

Using RNA template, CDR3s of TCR alpha and beta were amplified with iRepertoire arm-PCR. TCRdb re-derived calls from the multiplex PCR reads in MiXCR, one entry per CDR3 protein. This sample carries more than 300,000 distinct CDR3 sequences, 41% of them seen once, and the ten largest clones take around 12%. The sample consisted of glioma tissue, nonneoplastic brain tissue, or PBMCs (not recorded which). This TCR was sampled from a human donor with low-grade glioma or glioblastoma, undergoing nonglioma brain surgery, or in good health (not recorded which).

CDR3 amino acids: CASSPRRPDTQYF. DNA for the CDR3: TGTGCCAGCTCACCAAGGAGGCCAGATACGCAGTATTTT. This chain links TRBV18 with TRBJ2-3, with D possibly being TRBD2 (5 bases). The germline CDR1 and CDR2 sequences are KGHSH and LQKENI. CDR3 length: 13 residues. Trimming took 2 bases from V and 4 from J, leaving 7 bases between them. Using reference TRBV18 and TRBJ2-3 for the parts outside the CDR3, the full variable domain is NAGVMQNPRHLVRRRGQEARLRCSPMKGHSHVYWYRQLPEEGLKFMVYLQKENIIDESGMPKERFSAEFPKEGPSILRIQQVVRGDSAAYFCASSPRRPDTQYFGPGTRLTVL.